A selection of T cell receptor beta chains follows, all from one sample in a study of shared clonotypes between healthy human individuals. The method was immunoSEQ multiplex PCR; TCRdb's version includes in-frame clones alone and lacks a portion of them. The repertoire consists of 200,000 to 250,000 clones, with over 50% occurring once and the leading ten covering around 10%. Specimen: memory CD4+ T cells sorted from blood. The receptors were sampled from a man aged 30-40 years in good health. Both conserved end residues are part of each CDR3. D genes are given only for firm matches. Some rows have no size entry. The others give once, few or many, or a class for an expanded clone.

TRBJ1-1 | NA | NA | TRBV7-9 | TGTGCCAGCAGCTTAGGATTACAAACCGAAGCTTTCTTT | CASSLGLQTEAFF
TRBJ2-7 | TRBD1 | NA | TRBV19 | TGTGCCAGTAGTACCTCCGGGACAGATTTCTACGAGCAGTACTTC | CASSTSGTDFYEQYF
TRBJ2-1 | NA | NA | TRBV7-7 | TGTGCCAGCAGCCAGACATCGACAGTTTCCTACAATGAGCAGTTCTTC | CASSQTSTVSYNEQFF
TRBJ2-7 | NA | NA | TRBV28 | TGTGCCAGCAGGAGCGGAGTCTACGAGCAGTACTTC | CASRSGVYEQYF
TRBJ2-7 | NA | NA | TRBV5-4 | TGTGCCAGCAGTGACACAAACAACTACGAGCAGTACTTC | CASSDTNNYEQYF
TRBJ2-5 | NA | NA | TRBV10-2 | TGCGCCAGCAGTTTGTGGGAGACCCAGTACTTC | CASSLWETQYF
TRBJ2-3 | NA | NA | TRBV7-2 | TGTGCCAGCAGCTTACAGGGCACAGATACGCAGTATTTT | CASSLQGTDTQYF
TRBJ2-1 | NA | NA | TRBV5-1 | TGCGCCAGCAGCTTGGTCTCGGGAGCGCACAATGAGCAGTTCTTC | CASSLVSGAHNEQFF
TRBJ2-1 | TRBD2 | few | TRBV27 | TGTGCCAGCAGATCACCGGGACTAGCGGCTGAGCAGTTCTTC | CASRSPGLAAEQFF
TRBJ2-2 | NA | few | TRBV5-4 | TGTGCCACCGGGACACAGAACACCGGGGAGCTGTTTTTT | CATGTQNTGELFF
TRBJ2-5 | TRBD2 | NA | TRBV5-1 | TGCGCCAGCAGCTCCCGGACTAGCGGCCAAGAGACCCAGTACTTC | CASSSRTSGQETQYF
TRBJ1-1 | NA | NA | TRBV27 | TGTGCCAGCAGTCTAAAGGGGGGGGCGTCTGAAGCTTTCTTT | CASSLKGGASEAFF
TRBJ2-1 | TRBD2 | few | TRBV7-2 | TGTGCCAGCAGCTTACGTCTAGCGGGGAATGAGCAGTTCTTC | CASSLRLAGNEQFF
TRBJ2-1 | TRBD2 | NA | TRBV28 | TGTGCCAGCACCTCCGGGACTAGCGGGCCCCGGGACTACAATGAGCAGTTCTTC | CASTSGTSGPRDYNEQFF
TRBJ2-6 | NA | NA | TRBV5-1 | TGCGCCAGCAGCGAAATCTCTGGGGCCAACGTCCTGACTTTC | CASSEISGANVLTF
TRBJ1-1 | TRBD1 | few | TRBV2 | TGTGCCAGCAGTGAACAGGGGGCTTGGATGAACACTGAAGCTTTCTTT | CASSEQGAWMNTEAFF
TRBJ1-5 | NA | NA | TRBV9 | TGTGCCAGCAGCGTAGTAACCACGGATAGCAATCAGCCCCAGCATTTT | CASSVVTTDSNQPQHF
TRBJ2-2 | TRBD2 | once | TRBV15 | TGTGCCACCAGCAGAGATTTTAGCGGGAGTCCCGGGGAGCTGTTTTTT | CATSRDFSGSPGELFF
TRBJ1-1 | NA | NA | TRBV5-4 | TGTGCCAGCAGCACCAGGACAGCGACTGAAGCTTTCTTT | CASSTRTATEAFF
TRBJ2-2 | NA | NA | TRBV7-8 | TGTGCCAGCCAGATATCCCCGAACACCGGGGAGCTGTTTTTT | CASQISPNTGELFF
TRBJ1-3 | NA | once | TRBV2 | TGTGCCAGCAGTGAAGTATCAGTGAAGGGAAACACCATATATTTT | CASSEVSVKGNTIYF
TRBJ2-6 | NA | NA | TRBV12-5 | TGTGCTAGTAGTCTGGGGTCGGGGGCCAACGTCCTGACTTTC | CASSLGSGANVLTF
TRBJ2-1 | TRBD2 | NA | TRBV9 | TGTGCCAGCAGCGGGCGGGAGGGCCTAGCTGAGCAGTTCTTC | CASSGREGLAEQFF
TRBJ2-1 | NA | once | TRBV19 | TGTGCCAGTAGTCATCCTGGGTTGGTGGTGGTCAATAGCTCCTACAATGAGCAGTTCTTC | CASSHPGLVVVNSSYNEQFF
TRBJ2-7 | TRBD2 | NA | TRBV18 | TGTGCCAGCTCACCAATTCCCTGGACTAGCGGGAGGGCTATGGGGTACGAGCAGTACTTC | CASSPIPWTSGRAMGYEQYF
TRBJ2-3 | TRBD1 | NA | TRBV7-2 | TGTGCCAGCAGCGTGGACAGGGGGGTAGATACGCAGTATTTT | CASSVDRGVDTQYF